The 31 T cell receptor beta chains in this list originate from one sample, sequenced in a study of T cell responses to AZD1222 COVID-19 vaccine. Using immunoSEQ multiplex PCR, the repertoire was profiled, and TCRdb retains in-frame clones only, with some absent. The sample holds around 110,000 clones, about 88% seen once. This sample comprised peripheral blood, obtained on day 0 of AZD1222 vaccination. These receptors came from an adult in good health.

This chain connects TRBV5-4 to TRBJ2-7, with unresolved D. Germline loops: CDR1 SGHNT, CDR2 YYREEE (reference sequence). Trimming removed 1 base from V and 3 bases from J, with 8 bases in between. This CDR3 is built from 13 residues. As DNA, the CDR3 is TGTGCCAGCAGCTTGAACGGAAACTACGAGCAGTACTTC. This gives the protein CASSLNGNYEQYF.

The chain recombines TRBV19 with TRBJ1-1; D might be TRBD1 (5 bases). The CDR3 totals 13 residues. Between the trimmed V and J ends, which lost 4 bases and 8 bases, there was a span of 14 bases. Germline V lookup: CDR1 LNHDA, CDR2 SQIVND (reference sequence). In DNA form, the CDR3 reads TGTGCCAGTAGTACACGTCAGGGATTGGAAGCTTTCTTT. Translating gives CASSTRQGLEAFF.

The V call is TRBV7-8, the J call TRBJ2-3; D remains unclear. Germline V gene lookup returns CDR1 SGHVS and CDR2 FQNEAQ. Trimming removed 1 base from V and 5 bases from J, with 4 bases in between. The CDR3 has 12 residues. In nucleotides, the CDR3 is TGTGCCAGCAGCTTAGAACAAGATACGCAGTATTTT. Residues: CASSLEQDTQYF.

J is TRBJ2-7 and V is TRBV29-1; 7 nucleotides align to TRBD1. The germline V gene has CDR1 SQVTM and CDR2 ANQGSEA. The CDR3 is made up of 11 amino acids. V trimming: 7 bases; J trimming: 6 bases; junction bases outside the gene matches: 6. The DNA for the CDR3 is TGCAGCGCCGAAGAGGGGGCCGAGCAGTACTTC. It specifies CSAEEGAEQYF.

The J gene is TRBJ1-6, the V gene TRBV10-3; D is unclear. The CDR3 is 12 residues long. The germline CDR1 and CDR2 sequences are ENHRY and SYGVKD. The V end was cut by 0 bases, the J end by 13 bases, with 7 bases between. In nucleotides, the CDR3 is TGTGCCATCAGTGAGTCTCGGTCCCCCCTCCACTTT. Amino acids: CAISESRSPLHF.

V and J are TRBV5-6 and TRBJ2-1; 8 nucleotides match TRBD2. CDR1 and CDR2 (germline): SGHDT, YYEEEE. V shed 0 bases, J shed 4 bases, and the junction held 6 bases outside the gene matches. There are 16 residues in the CDR3. CDR3 loop: CASSLVVIAGYNEQFF. CDR3 coding DNA: TGTGCCAGCAGCTTGGTCGTTATAGCGGGGTACAATGAGCAGTTCTTC.

The rearrangement links TRBV19 to TRBJ1-5; 8 nucleotides agree with TRBD1. CDR1 LNHDA and CDR2 SQIVND come from the germline V gene (reference sequence). Trimming took 3 bases from V and 0 from J; bases not matched to a gene: 7. The CDR3 spans 17 residues. The CDR3 bases are TGTGCCAGTAGTATTCAAGACAGGGGAAATAGCAATCAGCCCCAGCATTTT. Translating it yields CASSIQDRGNSNQPQHF. Full variable domain (outside the CDR3, taken from reference TRBV19 and TRBJ1-5): DGGITQSPKYLFRKEGQNVTLSCEQNLNHDAMYWYRQDPGQGLRLIYYSQIVNDFQKGDIAEGYSVSREKKESFPLTVTSAQKNPTAFYLCASSIQDRGNSNQPQHFGDGTRLSIL.

This clone was recorded only once. The chain joins TRBV6-6 to TRBJ1-4; TRBD1 might be the D (6 bases). The germline gives CDR1 MNHNY, CDR2 SVGAGI (reference sequence). V was clipped by 8 bases and J by 4 bases, with 14 bases between them. This CDR3 is built from 14 residues. CDR3 coding DNA: TGTGCCAGCCGAAACAGGGCCTTTAATGAAAAACTGTTTTTT. It codes for CASRNRAFNEKLFF.

This clone occurred once. This chain joins TRBV3-1 (or the pseudogene TRBV3-2) and TRBJ1-6; possibly TRBD1 for D (6 bases). The germline V gene has CDR1 LGHDT and CDR2 YNNKEL (reference sequence). The germline V and J ends were trimmed by 4 bases and 6 bases, with 10 bases remaining between them. The CDR3 runs 14 residues. The CDR3 region has the DNA TGTGCCAGCAGCCCGGACAGAGCTAATTCACCCCTCCACTTT. It specifies CASSPDRANSPLHF.

For this clone: Other DNA sequences in the same sample also yield this CDR3. CDR3 DNA sequence: TGTGCCAGCTCACCTAACGGAGACAATGAGCAGTTCTTC. Encoded protein: CASSPNGDNEQFF. The gene calls are TRBV18 and TRBJ2-1; no reliable D call. Germline V gene data show CDR1 as KGHSH and CDR2 as LQKENI. The CDR3 spans 13 residues. V dropped 3 bases and J dropped 5 bases, with 8 bases sitting between them. The complete variable domain, with remaining parts taken from reference TRBV18 and TRBJ2-1, reads NAGVMQNPRHLVRRRGQEARLRCSPMKGHSHVYWYRQLPEEGLKFMVYLQKENIIDESGMPKERFSAEFPKEGPSILRIQQVVRGDSAAYFCASSPNGDNEQFFGPGTRLTVL.

The chain is built from TRBV7-8 and TRBJ2-5; TRBD1 matches at 8 bases. With 5 bases clipped from V and 5 bases from J, the junction kept 10 bases outside the gene matches. The CDR3 covers 15 residues. Germline-derived CDR1 and CDR2 are SGHVS and FQNEAQ. The chain's CDR3 is CASSLQIDRGETQYF. In DNA, the CDR3 is TGTGCCAGCAGCCTGCAAATCGACAGGGGTGAGACCCAGTACTTC.

This clone was counted once. V and J are TRBV28 and TRBJ2-7; 7 bases line up with TRBD1. Per the germline V gene, CDR1 is MDHEN and CDR2 is SYDVKM. This CDR3 contains 16 residues. V shed 5 bases and J 0 bases; nucleotides not matched to a gene: 10. As DNA, the CDR3 is TGTGCCAGCAGTACTCACAGGGGCACCAGCTCCTACGAGCAGTACTTC. This sequence encodes CASSTHRGTSSYEQYF.

The V call is TRBV4-1, the J call TRBJ1-1, with D unresolved. This CDR3 contains 14 residues. V was trimmed by 0 bases and J by 1 base, leaving 6 bases between them. Germline CDR1 reads MGHRA; CDR2 reads YSYEKL. The CDR3 sequence: CASSQEPANTEAFF. CDR3 DNA: TGCGCCAGCAGCCAAGAACCGGCGAACACTGAAGCTTTCTTT.

V gene TRBV29-1 combines with J gene TRBJ1-2; D not resolved. CDR3 length: 11 residues. CDR1 is SQVTM and CDR2 is ANQGSEA in the germline V gene. V dropped 4 bases and J dropped 8 bases, with 11 bases sitting between them. The CDR3 loop is CSVVKDRGYTF. In DNA form, the CDR3 reads TGCAGCGTTGTAAAGGACCGGGGCTACACCTTC.

The chain joins TRBV5-4 to TRBJ2-2; 10 positions agree with TRBD2. V trimming: 4 bases; J trimming: 6 bases; junction bases outside the gene matches: 12. This CDR3 comprises 17 residues. In germline, CDR1 is SGHNT, CDR2 YYREEE (reference sequence). DNA for the CDR3: TGTGCCAGCAGCCCCGGGGGTACTAGCGGGGTGTCCGGGGAGCTGTTTTTT. It encodes CASSPGGTSGVSGELFF.

The chain is built from TRBV12-3 or TRBV12-4 and TRBJ1-1; no definite D call. This CDR3 spans 11 amino acids. The V end was cut by 2 bases, the J end by 5 bases, with 3 bases between. The CDR3 spells CASSLTTEAFF. The CDR3 nucleotides read TGTGCCAGCAGTTTAACTACTGAAGCTTTCTTT.

The chain carries TRBV14 and TRBJ2-2; D uncertain. The germline CDR1 and CDR2 sequences are SGHDN and FVKESK. CDR3 length equals 15 residues. Deletions cut 1 base from V and 4 bases from J, with 10 bases between. In DNA form, the CDR3 reads TGTGCCAGCAGCCAAGTTGTAGGGCTCACCGGGGAGCTGTTTTTT. The encoded protein is CASSQVVGLTGELFF.

V and J are TRBV24-1 and TRBJ2-5, with 11 bases that match TRBD2. The J segment lost 7 bases and the V segment lost 3 bases, leaving 6 bases of the junction unmatched. Looked up from germline, CDR1 is KGHDR and CDR2 is SFDVKD. This CDR3 comprises 15 residues. CDR3 amino acids: CATSDPTSGKATQYF. As DNA, the CDR3 is TGTGCCACCAGTGATCCGACTAGCGGGAAAGCGACCCAGTACTTC.

The sample holds one count of this clone. The chain carries TRBV11-2 and TRBJ1-6; D is possibly TRBD1 (5 bases). The CDR3 totals 16 residues. Germline V gene sequence: CDR1 SGHAT, CDR2 FQNNGV. V lost 2 bases, J lost 0 bases, and 8 bases lay in between. This chain's CDR3 is CASSLTGGSYNSPLHF. Written as DNA, the CDR3 is TGTGCCAGCAGCTTAACGGGGGGCTCCTATAATTCACCCCTCCACTTT.

This chain connects TRBV27 to TRBJ1-2; D unclear. The germline gives CDR1 MNHEY, CDR2 SMNVEV (reference sequence). This CDR3 is 13 amino acids long. The V and J ends lost 3 bases and 8 bases respectively, with 13 bases between them. DNA of the CDR3: TGTGCCAGCAGTTTTCGGGGTACGGGCGGCTACACCTTC. It specifies CASSFRGTGGYTF.

V is TRBV28 and J is TRBJ2-5; D remains unclear. Germline CDR1 MDHEN, CDR2 SYDVKM. Trimming stripped 3 bases from V and 1 base from J, with 6 bases between. The length of the CDR3 is 13 residues. This CDR3 reads CASSLSAQETQYF. In nucleotides, the CDR3 is TGTGCCAGCAGTTTGTCGGCCCAAGAGACCCAGTACTTC.

This clone appeared a single time. The chain recombines TRBV7-6 with TRBJ1-1, with D unresolved. From germline, CDR1 is SGHVS and CDR2 FNYEAQ. Trimming took 3 bases from V and 7 from J, leaving 6 bases between them. The CDR3 has 11 residues. CDR3 protein: CASSLVYEAFF. The CDR3 nucleotides are TGTGCCAGCAGCTTGGTCTATGAAGCTTTCTTT.

This clone came up once. The CDR3 is CASKDRAGNSPLHF. The CDR3 DNA reads TGTGCCAGCAAAGACAGAGCAGGGAATTCACCCCTCCACTTT. V gene TRBV28 combines with J gene TRBJ1-6, with D tentatively TRBD1 (5 bases). Germline lookup yields CDR1 MDHEN and CDR2 SYDVKM. V was trimmed by 7 bases and J by 7 bases, leaving 14 bases between them. This CDR3 spans 14 amino acids.

The rearrangement links TRBV4-2 to TRBJ1-1; D is unclear. The V end lost 3 bases, the J end lost 8 bases, and 19 bases lay between the germline ends. In germline, CDR1 is LGHNA, CDR2 YNFKEQ. There are 15 residues in the CDR3. Here the CDR3 DNA reads TGTGCCAGCAGCCAGGCTACGCGAGGTGTTTCCGAAGCTTTCTTT. Protein product: CASSQATRGVSEAFF.

On this clone: In the same sample, other DNA sequences code for this CDR3. V gene TRBV4-1 combines with J gene TRBJ1-4; no clear D gene. This CDR3 has 13 residues. Germline V gene data show CDR1 as MGHRA and CDR2 as YSYEKL. V was pared by 0 bases and J by 8 bases, with 7 bases between. Here the CDR3 reads CASSQDVEEKLFF. In nucleotides, the CDR3 is TGCGCCAGCAGCCAAGACGTAGAAGAAAAACTGTTTTTT.

This chain uses TRBV3-1 (or the pseudogene TRBV3-2) with TRBJ1-1; D gene uncertain. Germline V lookup: CDR1 LGHDT, CDR2 YNNKEL (reference sequence). The CDR3 loop spans 13 amino acids. V dropped 8 bases and J dropped 1 base, with 11 bases sitting between them. CDR3 sequence: CASANGENTEAFF. The CDR3 DNA is TGTGCCAGCGCCAACGGAGAGAACACTGAAGCTTTCTTT.

The chain recombines TRBV28 with TRBJ1-6; 7 positions agree with TRBD1. Germline V CDR1 and CDR2: MDHEN, SYDVKM. This CDR3 region has 14 residues. V trimming: 5 bases; J trimming: 8 bases; junction bases outside the gene matches: 6. For the CDR3, the DNA is TGTGCCAGCAGTCCCCGACAGGGATATTCACCCCTCCACTTT. As protein: CASSPRQGYSPLHF.

The rearrangement links TRBV2 to TRBJ1-6; D is unresolved. V was clipped by 4 bases and J by 6 bases, with 7 bases between them. Germline V gene data show CDR1 as SNHLY and CDR2 as FYNNEI. The CDR3 has 13 residues. CDR3 residues: CASSGNSNSPLHF. The CDR3 region has the DNA TGTGCCAGCAGTGGAAACAGTAATTCACCCCTCCACTTT.

The chain couples TRBV4-1 to TRBJ1-2; TRBD1 agrees at 11 bases. Germline loops: CDR1 MGHRA, CDR2 YSYEKL. This CDR3 contains 17 residues. V shed 0 bases, J shed 5 bases, and the junction held 8 bases outside the gene matches. The CDR3 protein is CASSQDPGQGAQYGYTF. The CDR3, as DNA: TGCGCCAGCAGCCAAGACCCCGGACAGGGGGCACAGTATGGCTACACCTTC.

The chain carries TRBV7-9 and TRBJ1-2; D unclear. V lost 1 base and J 5 bases, leaving 5 bases between the germline ends. The CDR3 has 12 residues. Germline V gives CDR1 SEHNR, CDR2 FQNEAQ (reference sequence). The CDR3 DNA sequence: TGTGCCAGCAGCTTAGGCTTGTATGGCTACACCTTC. Translation gives CASSLGLYGYTF. The full variable domain, in which reference TRBV7-9 and TRBJ1-2 provide the parts outside the CDR3, is DTGVSQNPRHKITKRGQNVTFRCDPISEHNRLYWYRQTLGQGPEFLTYFQNEAQLEKSRLLSDRFSAERPKGSFSTLEIQRTEQGDSAMYLCASSLGLYGYTFGSGTRLTVV.

This chain connects TRBV6-5 to TRBJ1-2; D not resolved. The V end lost 0 bases, the J end lost 1 base, and 6 bases lay between the germline ends. The length of the CDR3 is 14 residues. The germline CDR1 and CDR2 sequences are MNHEY and SVGAGI. The CDR3 region is CASSYSASNYGYTF. CDR3 DNA sequence: TGTGCCAGCAGTTACTCGGCAAGTAACTATGGCTACACCTTC.